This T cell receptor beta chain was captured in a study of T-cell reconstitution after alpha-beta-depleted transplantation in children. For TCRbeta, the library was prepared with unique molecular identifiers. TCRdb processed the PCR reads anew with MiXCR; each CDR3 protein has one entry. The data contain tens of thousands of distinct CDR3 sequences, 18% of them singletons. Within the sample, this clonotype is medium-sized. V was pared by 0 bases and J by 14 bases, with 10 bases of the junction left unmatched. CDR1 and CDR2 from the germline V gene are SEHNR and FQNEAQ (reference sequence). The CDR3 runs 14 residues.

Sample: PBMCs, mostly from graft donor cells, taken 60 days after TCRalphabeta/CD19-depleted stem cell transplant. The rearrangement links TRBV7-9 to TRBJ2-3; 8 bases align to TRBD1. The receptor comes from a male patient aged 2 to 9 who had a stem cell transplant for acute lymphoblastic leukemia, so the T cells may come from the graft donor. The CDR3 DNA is TGTGCCAGCAGCTTAGCCAGCACAGGGGGAATGGTGTATTTT. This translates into CASSLASTGGMVYF.